A selection of T cell receptor beta chains follows, all from one sample in a study of cytomegalovirus exposure and HLA in healthy donors. Assay used: immunoSEQ multiplex PCR; TCRdb lists only in-frame clones, some missing. The sample holds around 160,000 clones, over 80% seen once. The sequenced material came from PBMCs. These receptors originate from a woman aged 18-29 years in good health and CMV-seronegative. The CDR3 runs from the conserved cysteine through the conserved F or W. D genes are given only for firm matches. Clone sizes are given selectively: once, few, many, or a class where the clone is expanded.

CDR3aa	CDR3nt	v_gene	j_gene	d_gene	abundance
CASSRDRGIEQYF	TGTGCCAGCAGTCGGGACAGGGGGATCGAGCAGTACTTC	TRBV6-5	TRBJ2-7	TRBD1	-
CASTGPGTGYGYTF	TGTGCCAGCACCGGCCCGGGGACAGGGTATGGCTACACCTTC	TRBV28	TRBJ1-2	TRBD1	-
CSVAGTGKSYEQYF	TGCAGCGTGGCCGGGACAGGGAAGTCCTACGAGCAGTACTTC	TRBV29-1	TRBJ2-7	TRBD1	-
CSVATRDREAQVRVEAFF	TGCAGCGTCGCTACCCGGGACAGGGAGGCTCAGGTTCGGGTTGAAGCTTTCTTT	TRBV29-1	TRBJ1-1	TRBD1	-
CATSSGQGDPEAFF	TGTGCCACCAGCAGCGGACAGGGGGACCCTGAAGCTTTCTTT	TRBV15	TRBJ1-1	TRBD1	few
CASSLSGGAFF	TGCGCCAGCAGCTTATCGGGTGGAGCTTTCTTT	TRBV5-1	TRBJ1-1	-	-
CASSIGPSEGRSYEQYF	TGTGCCAGTAGTATTGGCCCCTCTGAGGGTAGGTCCTACGAGCAGTACTTC	TRBV19	TRBJ2-7	-	-
CASAGRPEAFF	TGTGCCAGCGCGGGTAGGCCTGAAGCTTTCTTT	TRBV6-6	TRBJ1-1	-	-
CASSRGDRTVLGTQYF	TGTGCCAGCAGCCGGGGGGACAGGACGGTCTTGGGCACGCAGTATTTT	TRBV28	TRBJ2-3	-	-
CASSQLRGYGGEAFF	TGTGCCAGCAGCCAACTAAGGGGATATGGTGGTGAAGCTTTCTTT	TRBV5-8	TRBJ1-1	-	-
CASSLGPSGGASGETQYF	TGTGCCAGCAGCTTAGGGCCGAGCGGCGGCGCATCGGGGGAGACCCAGTACTTC	TRBV7-2	TRBJ2-5	-	-
CASSSGQGSSYTF	TGCGCCAGCAGCTCGGGACAGGGGTCGAGCTACACCTTC	TRBV5-1	TRBJ1-2	TRBD1	-
CASSSDRGTYNEQFF	TGTGCCAGCAGTTCCGACAGGGGGACCTACAATGAGCAGTTCTTC	TRBV27	TRBJ2-1	TRBD1	-
CASSPGGTGDQPQHF	TGTGCCAGCAGCCCAGGGGGGACAGGGGATCAGCCCCAGCATTTT	TRBV7-9	TRBJ1-5	TRBD1	-
CASSPTSGGFREQYF	TGTGCCAGCAGTCCGACTAGCGGGGGTTTTCGCGAGCAGTACTTC	TRBV6-4	TRBJ2-7	TRBD2	-
CASSLTGGGETQYF	TGTGCCAGCAGCTTGACAGGGGGTGGGGAGACCCAGTACTTC	TRBV11-3	TRBJ2-5	TRBD1	-
CASSRTGETEKLFF	TGTGCCAGCAGCCGGACAGGGGAAACTGAAAAACTGTTTTTT	TRBV5-6	TRBJ1-4	TRBD1	-
CASSGQGINYGYTF	TGTGCCAGCAGCGGACAGGGGATTAACTATGGCTACACCTTC	TRBV28	TRBJ1-2	TRBD1	once
CASSLGDRSLTEAFF	TGCGCCAGCAGCCTAGGGGACAGGTCCCTCACTGAAGCTTTCTTT	TRBV5-1	TRBJ1-1	TRBD1	-
CASSFVAGSSYNEQFF	TGCGCCAGCAGCTTTGTAGCGGGGAGCTCCTACAATGAGCAGTTCTTC	TRBV5-1	TRBJ2-1	TRBD2	-
CASSWGLAKNTGELFF	TGTGCCAGCAGTTGGGGACTAGCGAAAAACACCGGGGAGCTGTTTTTT	TRBV11-2	TRBJ2-2	TRBD2	-
CALRVGGYEQYF	TGTGCCCTAAGGGTGGGGGGATACGAGCAGTACTTC	TRBV10-3	TRBJ2-7	-	-
CASSQDGQVFYEQYF	TGCGCCAGCAGCCAAGATGGCCAGGTCTTCTACGAGCAGTACTTC	TRBV4-1	TRBJ2-7	-	-
CASSLDFRVNGELFF	TGCGCCAGCAGCTTGGATTTCAGGGTTAACGGGGAGCTGTTTTTT	TRBV5-1	TRBJ2-2	-	-
CSVEDLDGVGGNTEAFF	TGCAGCGTTGAAGATCTTGATGGGGTGGGGGGGAACACTGAAGCTTTCTTT	TRBV29-1	TRBJ1-1	-	-
CSVASGGRGNTIYF	TGCAGCGTTGCTTCAGGGGGCAGGGGAAACACCATATATTTT	TRBV29-1	TRBJ1-3	TRBD1	few
CASRDFRASYEQYF	TGTGCCAGCAGGGATTTCAGGGCATCCTACGAGCAGTACTTC	TRBV5-6	TRBJ2-7	-	-
CASSVDPGRGGYTF	TGTGCCAGCAGCGTAGATCCGGGGAGGGGTGGCTACACCTTC	TRBV9	TRBJ1-2	-	-
CARLQGVDCNYGYTF	TGTGCCAGATTACAGGGGGTAGACTGTAACTATGGCTACACCTTC	TRBV21-1	TRBJ1-2	-	-
CASGLRGNTEAFF	TGTGCTAGTGGTTTGAGGGGGAACACTGAAGCTTTCTTT	TRBV12-5	TRBJ1-1	-	-
CASSFTDNAYEQYF	TGTGCCAGCAGCTTTACGGACAACGCCTACGAGCAGTACTTC	TRBV11-2	TRBJ2-7	-	-
CASSPYRDRQETQYF	TGCGCCAGCAGCCCTTATCGGGACAGACAAGAGACCCAGTACTTC	TRBV4-1	TRBJ2-5	TRBD1	-
CASSAQGPDTQYF	TGTGCCAGCAGTGCGCAGGGCCCAGATACGCAGTATTTT	TRBV6-4	TRBJ2-3	-	-
CAISGGQAAEGGYTF	TGTGCCATCAGTGGGGGACAGGCGGCGGAGGGTGGCTACACCTTC	TRBV10-3	TRBJ1-2	TRBD1	-
CASSIGPLYYEQYF	TGTGCCAGTAGTATAGGCCCACTATACTACGAGCAGTACTTC	TRBV19	TRBJ2-7	-	-
CSVERTGGNEQFF	TGCAGCGTTGAACGGACAGGGGGCAATGAGCAGTTCTTC	TRBV29-1	TRBJ2-1	TRBD1	once
CAWNRGLFNTGELFF	TGTGCCTGGAACAGGGGACTTTTTAACACCGGGGAGCTGTTTTTT	TRBV30	TRBJ2-2	-	-
CAMGGQETQYF	TGTGCCATGGGGGGACAAGAGACCCAGTACTTC	TRBV7-9	TRBJ2-5	-	once
CASSLASGGAPQETQYF	TGTGCCAGCAGCTTGGCTAGCGGGGGGGCCCCGCAAGAGACCCAGTACTTC	TRBV5-6	TRBJ2-5	TRBD2	-